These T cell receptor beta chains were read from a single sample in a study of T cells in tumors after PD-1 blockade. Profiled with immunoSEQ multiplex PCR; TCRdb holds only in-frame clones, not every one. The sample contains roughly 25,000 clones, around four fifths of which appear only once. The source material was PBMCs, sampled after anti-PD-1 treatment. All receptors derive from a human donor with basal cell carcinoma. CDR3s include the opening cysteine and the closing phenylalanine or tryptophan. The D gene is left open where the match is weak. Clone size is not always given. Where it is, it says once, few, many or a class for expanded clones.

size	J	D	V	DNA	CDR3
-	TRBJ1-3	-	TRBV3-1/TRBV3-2	TGTGCCAGCAGCCTATCAGGTTCAGGAAACACCATATATTTT	CASSLSGSGNTIYF
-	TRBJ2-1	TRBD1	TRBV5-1	TGCGCCAGCAGCTTGGAGCGACAGGGCCGAGATGAGCAGTTCTTC	CASSLERQGRDEQFF
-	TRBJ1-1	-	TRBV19	TGTGCCAGTAGTATAGATAGAGGGTGGGAGGCTTTCTTT	CASSIDRGWEAFF
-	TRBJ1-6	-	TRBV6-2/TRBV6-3	TGTGCCAGCAGTTACACCTCTTTGGCACCGAATTCACCCCTCCACTTT	CASSYTSLAPNSPLHF
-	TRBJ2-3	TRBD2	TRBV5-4	TGTGCCAGCAGCTCTTCTAGCGGGGGGCCCACAGATACGCAGTATTTT	CASSSSSGGPTDTQYF
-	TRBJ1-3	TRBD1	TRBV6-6	TGTGCCAGCAGTTACACAGGGGGTGACTCTGGAAACACCATATATTTT	CASSYTGGDSGNTIYF
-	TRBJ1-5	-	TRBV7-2	TGTGCCAGCAGCTTAGGGATAAATCAGCCCCAGCATTTT	CASSLGINQPQHF
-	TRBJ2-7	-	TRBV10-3	TGTGCCATCAGTGCCCGAGGAGGGACGGTGGAGCAGTACTTC	CAISARGGTVEQYF
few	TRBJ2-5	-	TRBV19	TGTGCCAGTAGTACCCCCGGGACCCCTGGGGAGACCCAGTACTTC	CASSTPGTPGETQYF
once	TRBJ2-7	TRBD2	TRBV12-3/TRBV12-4	TGTGCCAGCAGTTCCGGGGGGGGCTACGAGCAGTACTTC	CASSSGGGYEQYF
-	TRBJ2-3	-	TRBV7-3	TGTGCCAGCAGCTACACCAGCACAGATACGCAGTATTTT	CASSYTSTDTQYF
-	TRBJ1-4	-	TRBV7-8	TGTGCCAGCAGCTTCGGCAGGGTGAATGAAAAACTGTTTTTT	CASSFGRVNEKLFF
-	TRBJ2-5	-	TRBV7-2	TGTGCCAGCAGCTTAGGGGGATCAGAGACCCAGTACTTC	CASSLGGSETQYF
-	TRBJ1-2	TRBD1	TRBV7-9	TGTGCCAGCAGCTTAGAAGGGGGCAGATCTAACTATGGCTACACCTTC	CASSLEGGRSNYGYTF
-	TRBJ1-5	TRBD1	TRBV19	TGTGCCAGTAGACAGGACAGGGCAAGCAATCAGCCCCAGCATTTT	CASRQDRASNQPQHF
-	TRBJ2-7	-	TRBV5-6	TGTGCCAGCAGCGGGGGGATATACGAGCAGTACTTC	CASSGGIYEQYF
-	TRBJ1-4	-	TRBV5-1	TGCGCCAGCAGCGCAACGACCGGGGGGGCTGGTGAAAAACTGTTTTTT	CASSATTGGAGEKLFF
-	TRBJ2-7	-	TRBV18	TGTGCCAGCTCACCACTTCCAGGAGGCTACGAGCAGTACTTC	CASSPLPGGYEQYF
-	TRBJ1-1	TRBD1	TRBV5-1	TGCGCCAGTCAGGGACAGACGAACACTGAAGCTTTCTTT	CASQGQTNTEAFF
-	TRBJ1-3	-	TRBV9	TGTGCCAGCAGCGTTGAATCTGGGACATTCCCCGGAAACACCATATATTTT	CASSVESGTFPGNTIYF
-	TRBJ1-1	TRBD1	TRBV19	TGTGCCAGTAGTGAGACAGGGTTTCTTGAAGCTTTCTTT	CASSETGFLEAFF
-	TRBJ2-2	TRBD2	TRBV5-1	TGCGCCAGCAGCTTGCGGGGGGCGAACACCGGGGAGCTGTTTTTT	CASSLRGANTGELFF
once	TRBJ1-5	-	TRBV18	TGTGCCAGCTCGCCTGATGGGGGAAGGGTTCAGCCCCAGCATTTT	CASSPDGGRVQPQHF
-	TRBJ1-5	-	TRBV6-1	TGTGCCAGCAGTGATTCCTTCAAGAGTACGGGTCAGCCCCAGCATTTT	CASSDSFKSTGQPQHF
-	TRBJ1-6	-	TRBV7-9	TGTGCCAGCAGCTTACGGGGGCCGGGGAATTCACCCCTCCACTTT	CASSLRGPGNSPLHF
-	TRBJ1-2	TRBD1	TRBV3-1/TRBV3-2	TGTGCCAGCAGCCAAGGTGCAGGGGGCTCGAGCTATGGCTACACCTTC	CASSQGAGGSSYGYTF
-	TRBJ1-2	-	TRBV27	TGTGCCAGCAGTTTGACGGGAACCGAATACTACACCTTC	CASSLTGTEYYTF
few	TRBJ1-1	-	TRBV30	TGTGCCTGGAGGGGAAAGGGACAGAACACTGAAGCTTTCTTT	CAWRGKGQNTEAFF
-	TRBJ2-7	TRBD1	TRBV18	TGTGCCAGCTCACCAGACAGGGGAACCTCCTACGAGCAGTACTTC	CASSPDRGTSYEQYF
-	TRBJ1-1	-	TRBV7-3	TGTGCCAGCAGCTTCCGGGGGGGCACTGAAGCTTTCTTT	CASSFRGGTEAFF
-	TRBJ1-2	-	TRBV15	TGTGCCACCAGCAGACCCCCCGTCTACACCTTC	CATSRPPVYTF
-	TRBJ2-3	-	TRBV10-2	TGCGCCAGCAGTGAGTCTGCCGAGGGTACGCAGTATTTT	CASSESAEGTQYF
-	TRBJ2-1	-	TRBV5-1	TGCGCCAGCAGAACGGCCCCTGGGGGCTCCTACAATGAGCAGTTCTTC	CASRTAPGGSYNEQFF
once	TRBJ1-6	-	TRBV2	TGTGCCAGCAGTGTGACAGAGTATAATTCACCCCTCCACTTT	CASSVTEYNSPLHF
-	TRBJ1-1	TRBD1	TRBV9	TGTGCCAGCAGCCTAGGCCCAGGGGGGACTGAAGCTTTCTTT	CASSLGPGGTEAFF
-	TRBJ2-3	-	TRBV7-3	TGTGCCAGCAGCTTAAATCCCCTATCAGATACGCAGTATTTT	CASSLNPLSDTQYF
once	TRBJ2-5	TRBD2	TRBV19	TGTGCCAGTAGTAATTTCGGGGGGGAGGCAGAGACCCAGTACTTC	CASSNFGGEAETQYF
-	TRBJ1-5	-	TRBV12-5	TGTGCTAGTGGTTTGGTACAGGACCCCGTTTATAGCAATCAGCCCCAGCATTTT	CASGLVQDPVYSNQPQHF
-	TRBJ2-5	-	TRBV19	TGTGCCAGTAGTGCCCGGCCGGGGGCAGCCGGTGGGGAGACCCAGTACTTC	CASSARPGAAGGETQYF
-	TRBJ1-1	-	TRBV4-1	TGCGCCAGCAGCCAATTAGCAGACAGCTTCGATACTGAAGCTTTCTTT	CASSQLADSFDTEAFF
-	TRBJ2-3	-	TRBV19	TGTGCCAGTAGTTCCCTCACAGATACGCAGTATTTT	CASSSLTDTQYF
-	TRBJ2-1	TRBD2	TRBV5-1	TGCGCCAGCAGCGGTACTAGCGGCCGCTCCTACAATGAGCAGTTCTTC	CASSGTSGRSYNEQFF